This T cell receptor (beta chain) was profiled in a study of neurological immune-mediated disorders. 5'RACE with 10-nucleotide random UMIs generated the cDNA. The output of every sequencing run exceeded 180 million TCR-beta sequences, derived from 15-18 subjects. TCRdb called the 5' RACE reads again in MiXCR, with one record for every CDR3 protein. The data contain tens of thousands of distinct CDR3 sequences, over 12% of them singletons. Healthy control participants comprised blood bank volunteers in Maryland, USA. Unsorted libraries used 2 million PBMCs kept at -80 degrees C. Trimming took 3 bases from V and 5 from J, leaving 14 bases between them. Germline loops: CDR1 SGHRS, CDR2 YFSETQ. The CDR3 length is 15 residues. At least ten counts were recorded for this clonotype.

This TCR was recovered from a woman between 45 and 60 years old in good health. The gene calls are TRBV5-1 and TRBJ2-2; the D gene is possibly TRBD2 (5 bases). The material sequenced was PBMCs. The CDR3 region has the DNA TGCGCCAGCAGCTCGGGAAATGTCTTGACCGGGGAGCTGTTTTTT. It translates to CASSSGNVLTGELFF.